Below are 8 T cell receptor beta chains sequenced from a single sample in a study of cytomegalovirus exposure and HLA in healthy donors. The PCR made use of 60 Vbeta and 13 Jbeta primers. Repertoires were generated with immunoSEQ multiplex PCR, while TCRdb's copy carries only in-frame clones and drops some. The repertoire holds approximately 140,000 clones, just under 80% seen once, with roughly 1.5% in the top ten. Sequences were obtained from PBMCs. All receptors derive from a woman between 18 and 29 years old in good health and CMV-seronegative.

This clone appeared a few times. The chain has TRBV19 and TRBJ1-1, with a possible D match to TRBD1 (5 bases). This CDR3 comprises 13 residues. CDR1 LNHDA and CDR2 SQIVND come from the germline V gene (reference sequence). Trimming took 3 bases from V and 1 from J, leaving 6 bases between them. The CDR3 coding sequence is TGTGCCAGTAGTATGGGGGGGAACACTGAAGCTTTCTTT. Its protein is CASSMGGNTEAFF.

The CDR3 coding sequence is TGTGCCTGGAGTGCCTGGAGTCGAGGGACTGAAGCTTTCTTT. Protein sequence: CAWSAWSRGTEAFF. The rearrangement joins TRBV30 to TRBJ1-1; D is ambiguous. Germline lookup yields CDR1 GTSNPN and CDR2 SVGIG (reference sequence). The CDR3 is 14 residues long. Trimming took off 1 base at V and 5 bases at J, with 14 bases between the two ends. The full variable domain, in which reference TRBV30 and TRBJ1-1 provide the parts outside the CDR3, is SQTIHQWPATLVQPVGSPLSLECTVEGTSNPNLYWYRQAAGRGLQLLFYSVGIGQISSEVPQNLSASRPQDRQFILSSKKLLLSDSGFYLCAWSAWSRGTEAFFGQGTRLTVV.

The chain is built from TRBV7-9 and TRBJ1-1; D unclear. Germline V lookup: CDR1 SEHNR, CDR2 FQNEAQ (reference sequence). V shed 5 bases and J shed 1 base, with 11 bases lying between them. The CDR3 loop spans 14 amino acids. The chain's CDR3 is CASSHLGRNTEAFF. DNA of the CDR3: TGTGCCAGCAGCCACCTGGGCCGGAACACTGAAGCTTTCTTT.

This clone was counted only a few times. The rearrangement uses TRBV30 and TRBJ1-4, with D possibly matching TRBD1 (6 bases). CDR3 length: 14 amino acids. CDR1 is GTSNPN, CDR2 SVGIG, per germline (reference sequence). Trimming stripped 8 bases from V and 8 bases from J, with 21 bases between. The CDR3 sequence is CAGKRGMGVEKLFF. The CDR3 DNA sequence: TGTGCCGGGAAAAGGGGGATGGGTGTCGAAAAACTGTTTTTT. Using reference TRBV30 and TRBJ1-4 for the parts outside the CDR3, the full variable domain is SQTIHQWPATLVQPVGSPLSLECTVEGTSNPNLYWYRQAAGRGLQLLFYSVGIGQISSEVPQNLSASRPQDRQFILSSKKLLLSDSGFYLCAGKRGMGVEKLFFGSGTQLSVL.

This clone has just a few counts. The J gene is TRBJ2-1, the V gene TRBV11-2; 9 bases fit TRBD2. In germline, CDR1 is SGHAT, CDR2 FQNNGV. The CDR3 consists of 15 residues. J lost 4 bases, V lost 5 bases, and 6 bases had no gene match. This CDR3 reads CASSPEREAYNEQFF. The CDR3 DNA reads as TGTGCCAGCAGCCCAGAGCGGGAGGCTTACAATGAGCAGTTCTTC. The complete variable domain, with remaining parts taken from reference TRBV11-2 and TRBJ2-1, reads EAGVAQSPRYKIIEKRQSVAFWCNPISGHATLYWYQQILGQGPKLLIQFQNNGVVDDSQLPKDRFSAERLKGVDSTLKIQPAKLEDSAVYLCASSPEREAYNEQFFGPGTRLTVL.

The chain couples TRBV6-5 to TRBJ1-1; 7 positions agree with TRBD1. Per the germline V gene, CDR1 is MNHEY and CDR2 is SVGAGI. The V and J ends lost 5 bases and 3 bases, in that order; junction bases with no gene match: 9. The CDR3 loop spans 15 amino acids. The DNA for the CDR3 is TGTGCCAGCAGTCAGACCATTGACAGGGACACTGAAGCTTTCTTT. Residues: CASSQTIDRDTEAFF.

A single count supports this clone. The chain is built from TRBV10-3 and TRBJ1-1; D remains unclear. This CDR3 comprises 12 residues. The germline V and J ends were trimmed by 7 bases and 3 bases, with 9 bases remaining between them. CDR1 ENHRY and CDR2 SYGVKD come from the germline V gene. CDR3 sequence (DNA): TGTGCCATCACCTCGGGGTACACTGAAGCTTTCTTT. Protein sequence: CAITSGYTEAFF.

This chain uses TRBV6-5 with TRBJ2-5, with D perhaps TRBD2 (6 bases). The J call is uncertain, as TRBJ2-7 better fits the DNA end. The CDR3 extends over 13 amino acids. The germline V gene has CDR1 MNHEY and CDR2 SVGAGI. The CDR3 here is CASSTPGAYEQYF. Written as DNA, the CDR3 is TGTGCCAGCTCCACACCGGGAGCCTACGAGCAGTACTTC.